Presented here are 7 T cell receptor beta chains from one specimen sequenced in a study of T-cell memory formation after mild COVID-19. TCRdb re-derived calls from the 5' RACE reads in MiXCR, one entry per CDR3 protein. The sample holds about 610,000 distinct CDR3 sequences, about 18% seen once. Sequenced sample: PBMCs or a T cell subset sorted from them (not recorded which). The receptors here all came from an adult woman who had mild COVID-19 (a few samples of this study predate the infection). Cell type and time point are not known.

The chain employs TRBV6-2 or TRBV6-3 and TRBJ2-3, with TRBD2 matching over 13 bases. V was clipped by 6 bases and J by 9 bases; unmatched bases: 9. Per the germline V gene, CDR1 is MNHEY and CDR2 is SVGEGT. This CDR3 comprises 15 residues. The CDR3 DNA is TGTGCCAGCAGCTGGACTAGCGGGAGCTCCCAGACGCAGTATTTT. Encoded protein: CASSWTSGSSQTQYF.

The chain has TRBV7-2 and TRBJ1-6; 9 bases map to TRBD1. Germline CDR1 and CDR2: SGHTA and FQGNSA. The CDR3 runs to 16 residues. The ends lost 4 bases at V and 5 bases at J; junction bases unmatched: 6. The CDR3 here is CASSSQGASNNSPLHF. CDR3 nucleotides: TGTGCCAGCAGCTCACAGGGGGCTTCTAATAATTCACCCCTCCACTTT.

The chain recombines TRBV6-1 with TRBJ2-7; D gene ambiguous. The CDR3 spans 13 residues. V was clipped by 3 bases and J by 4 bases, with 10 bases between them. Germline V gene data show CDR1 as MNHNS and CDR2 as SASEGT. The DNA for the CDR3 is TGTGCCAGCAGTGAGAACTCAAATTACGAGCAGTACTTC. It yields the protein CASSENSNYEQYF.

The chain employs TRBV5-1 and TRBJ2-7; D perhaps matches TRBD1 (6 bases). Germline CDR1 is SGHRS and CDR2 is YFSETQ. V was cut by 3 bases and J by 2 bases, with 12 bases left in between. The CDR3 sequence is 14 residues long. The CDR3 sequence is CASSSPTGTYEQYF. The CDR3 bases are TGCGCCAGCAGCTCTCCGACAGGTACCTACGAGCAGTACTTC.

The table lists this clonotype with a few counts. The chain uses TRBV7-9 and TRBJ1-5; 12 bases are shared with TRBD1. The CDR3 covers 16 residues. The V gene's germline CDR1 is SEHNR and CDR2 FQNEAQ (reference sequence). V gave up 2 bases and J gave up 8 bases; unmatched junction bases: 7. CDR3 protein: CASSLISGTGGEPQHF. The CDR3 coding sequence is TGTGCCAGCAGCTTAATTTCGGGGACAGGGGGCGAGCCCCAGCATTTT.

At least ten counts were recorded for this clonotype. The rearrangement links TRBV12-3 or TRBV12-4 to TRBJ2-3; 7 bases are shared with TRBD1. The CDR3 has 15 amino acids. The trim removed 3 bases at V and 0 bases at J, leaving 3 bases unmatched. As DNA, the CDR3 is TGTGCCAGCAGTTTGGACAGGCTTAGCACAGATACGCAGTATTTT. Translation gives CASSLDRLSTDTQYF.

CDR3 residues: CASSLALAAGGSDNEQFF. CDR3 sequence (DNA): TGTGCCAGCAGCTTAGCACTCGCAGCGGGAGGGTCGGACAATGAGCAGTTCTTC. This rearrangement joins TRBV7-9 to TRBJ2-1, with 10 nucleotides matching TRBD2. Trimming at V came to 0 bases and at J to 5 bases, leaving 10 bases not matched to a gene. The CDR3 has 18 amino acids. Per the germline V gene, CDR1 is SEHNR and CDR2 is FQNEAQ (reference sequence).